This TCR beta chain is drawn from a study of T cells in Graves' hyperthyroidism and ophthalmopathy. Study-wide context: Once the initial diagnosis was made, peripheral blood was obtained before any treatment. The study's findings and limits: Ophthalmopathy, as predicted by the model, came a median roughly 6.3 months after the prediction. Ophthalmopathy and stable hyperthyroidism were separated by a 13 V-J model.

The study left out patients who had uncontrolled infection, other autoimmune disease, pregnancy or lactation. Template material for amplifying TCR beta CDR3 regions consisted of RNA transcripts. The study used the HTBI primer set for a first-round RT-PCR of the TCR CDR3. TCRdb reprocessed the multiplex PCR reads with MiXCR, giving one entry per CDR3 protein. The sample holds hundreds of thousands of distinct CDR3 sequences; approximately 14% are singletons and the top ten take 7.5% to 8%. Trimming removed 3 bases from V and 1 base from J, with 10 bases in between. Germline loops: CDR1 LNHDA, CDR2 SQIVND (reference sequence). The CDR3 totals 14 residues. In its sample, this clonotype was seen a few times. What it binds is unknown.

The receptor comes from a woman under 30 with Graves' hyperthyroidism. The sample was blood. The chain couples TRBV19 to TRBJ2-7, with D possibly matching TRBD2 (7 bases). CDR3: CASSMAGASYEQYF. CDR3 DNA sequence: TGTGCCAGTAGTATGGCGGGGGCGTCCTACGAGCAGTACTTC.